Each of the 2 T cell receptor beta chains below was sequenced from the same sample in a study of cytomegalovirus exposure and HLA in healthy donors. The PCR employed 60 Vbeta primers together with 13 Jbeta primers. Profiled with immunoSEQ multiplex PCR; TCRdb holds only in-frame clones, not every one. The profile covers about 130,000 clones, with over 60% appearing a single time and about 2.9% taken by the ten largest. Material for sequencing was PBMCs. Source of these receptors: a man aged 35 to 55 in good health and CMV-seronegative.

With regard to this clone: The junction differs from germline at one of its ends, possibly a read error. CDR3: CAWSVRDRVHF. The CDR3 nucleotides are TGTGCCTGGAGTGTAAGGGACAGGGTGCATTTT. The chain is built from TRBV30 and TRBJ1-3; the match to TRBD1 covers 9 bases. The CDR3 spans 11 residues. Germline CDR1 is GTSNPN and CDR2 is SVGIG (reference sequence).

This chain uses TRBV29-1 with TRBJ2-2; 10 bases are shared with TRBD2. V lost 4 bases and J lost 6; bases outside the gene matches: 11. The CDR3 totals 16 residues. The germline gives CDR1 SQVTM, CDR2 ANQGSEA. The chain's CDR3 is CSVVIYQRGGSGELFF. The DNA for the CDR3 is TGCAGCGTTGTAATTTATCAGCGGGGGGGCTCCGGGGAGCTGTTTTTT.